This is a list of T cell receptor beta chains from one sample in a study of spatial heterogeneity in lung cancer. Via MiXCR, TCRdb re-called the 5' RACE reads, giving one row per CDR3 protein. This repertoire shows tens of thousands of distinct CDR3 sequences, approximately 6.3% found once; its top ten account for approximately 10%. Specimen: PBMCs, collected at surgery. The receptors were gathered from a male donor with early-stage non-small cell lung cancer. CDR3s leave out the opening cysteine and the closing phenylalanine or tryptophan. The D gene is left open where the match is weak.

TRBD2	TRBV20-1	SALPPGLAGGTDTQY
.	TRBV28	ASSSGGGLGNQPQH
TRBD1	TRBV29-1	SVDTGQGQRNEQF
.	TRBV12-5	ASGLGLTDTQY
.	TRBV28	ASSLFGLITGNTIY
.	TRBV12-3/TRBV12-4	ASSLARNSPLH
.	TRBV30	AWSTAGWEPQH
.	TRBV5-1	ASSLVGGGYSPLH
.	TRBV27	ASSFHRDTGELF
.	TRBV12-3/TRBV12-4	ASRGTGIETQY
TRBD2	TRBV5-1	ASSFSGGAGNEQF
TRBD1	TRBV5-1	ASTSTGGSLEQY
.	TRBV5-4	ASSLKLAQGTDTQY
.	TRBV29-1	SGGQGEKLF
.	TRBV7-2	ASSLSPHRNTEAF
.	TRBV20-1	SDRVNQETQY
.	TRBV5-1	ASSFPGANTIY
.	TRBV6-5	ASSRPQGWTEAF
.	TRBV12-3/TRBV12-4	ASSLEGGGNEQF
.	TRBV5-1	ASSWLGRDTDTQY
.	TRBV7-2	ASCRGRGTDTQY
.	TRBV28	ASSFGGTAQETQY
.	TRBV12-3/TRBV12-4	ASSFGYSNQPQH
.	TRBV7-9	ASSFGGTGISIY
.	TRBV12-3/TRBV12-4	ASSSIGGGYEQY
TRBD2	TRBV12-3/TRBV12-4	ASSPTSGPYNEQF
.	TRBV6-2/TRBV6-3	ASRPSMNTEAF
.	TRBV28	ASRLRATRQETQY
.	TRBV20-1	SARDARGVHNQPQH
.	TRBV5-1	ASSVGTITEAF
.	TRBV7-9	ASSLTSYNEQF
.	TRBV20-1	SARDLFRATNTGELF
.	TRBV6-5	ASSPGTTQETQY
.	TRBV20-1	SASWAVNTEAF
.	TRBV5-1	ASSSTWIFRNTEAF
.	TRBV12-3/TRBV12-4	ASSSPGPSEQY
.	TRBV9	ASSIGGSSEAF
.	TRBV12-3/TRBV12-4	ASSLALEQF
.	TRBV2	ASTEDSWANVLT
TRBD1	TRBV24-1	ATSERQGARNEQF
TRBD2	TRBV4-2	ASSQGTSGGSYEQY
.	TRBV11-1	ASSRGDNGWVTEAF
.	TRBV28	ASSKISGARDTEAF
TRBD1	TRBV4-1	ASSQLGQSSYNEQF
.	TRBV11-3	ASSGNTGLNEKLF
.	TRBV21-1	ASSNEDRETQY
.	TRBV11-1	ASRSSRNTEAF
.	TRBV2	ASSGNTGELF